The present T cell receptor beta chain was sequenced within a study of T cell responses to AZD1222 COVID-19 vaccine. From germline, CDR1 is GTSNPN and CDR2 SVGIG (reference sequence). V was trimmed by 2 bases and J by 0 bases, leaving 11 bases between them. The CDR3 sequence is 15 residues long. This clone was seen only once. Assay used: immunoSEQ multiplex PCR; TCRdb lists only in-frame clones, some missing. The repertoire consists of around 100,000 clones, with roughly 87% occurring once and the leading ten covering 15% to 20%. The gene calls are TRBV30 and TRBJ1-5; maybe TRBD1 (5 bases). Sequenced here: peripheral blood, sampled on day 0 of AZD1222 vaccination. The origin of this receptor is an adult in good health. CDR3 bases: TGTGCCTGGAGTTACGGGGGTTATAGCAATCAGCCCCAGCATTTT. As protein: CAWSYGGYSNQPQHF.